Presented here are 31 T cell receptor beta chains from one specimen sequenced in a study of response to subunit inactivated influenza vaccine. TCRdb used MiXCR to reprocess the RT-PCR reads, holding one entry per CDR3 protein. The sample holds hundreds of thousands of distinct CDR3 sequences, 12% seen once. Sequencing used non-naive T cells sorted from PBMCs, obtained 14 to 15 days before vaccination. Receptors originate from a man aged 50 or older who received an inactivated influenza vaccine.

This clonotype was detected a few times. J is TRBJ2-1 and V is TRBV28, with D possibly TRBD2 on 7 matching bases. The CDR3 extends over 16 amino acids. V lost 7 bases and J lost 7, with 23 bases in between. The germline V gene encodes CDR1 MDHEN and CDR2 SYDVKM. The CDR3 sequence: CASTAGGHGFWNEQFF. CDR3 bases: TGTGCCAGCACCGCCGGGGGGCATGGGTTCTGGAATGAGCAGTTCTTC.

This clonotype was detected only a few times. The V and J genes are TRBV4-2 and TRBJ2-1; the D gene is possibly TRBD2 (6 bases). This CDR3 spans 18 amino acids. V was clipped by 4 bases and J by 0 bases, with 19 bases between them. Germline V CDR1 and CDR2: LGHNA, YNFKEQ. The CDR3 DNA reads as TGTGCCAGCAGCCCCACCCCTGGACTAACGAGCTCCTACAATGAGCAGTTCTTC. This translates into CASSPTPGLTSSYNEQFF.

This chain connects TRBV2 to TRBJ2-5, with D maybe TRBD2 (6 bases). The CDR3 runs 14 residues. CDR1 and CDR2 (germline): SNHLY, FYNNEI. V shed 4 bases and J shed 3 bases, with 12 bases lying between them. CDR3 in amino acids: CASSVGSGEETQYF. In nucleotides, the CDR3 is TGTGCCAGCAGTGTCGGTAGCGGAGAAGAGACCCAGTACTTC.

This clonotype appeared a few times. The V call is TRBV7-2, the J call TRBJ2-7; 7 nucleotides match TRBD2. The CDR3 runs to 14 residues. The V segment lost 3 bases and the J segment 6 bases; nucleotides outside the gene matches: 8. From germline, CDR1 is SGHTA and CDR2 FQGNSA. The CDR3 DNA reads as TGTGCCAGCAGCTTTACGGGACTACAGTTCGAGCAGTACTTC. This encodes CASSFTGLQFEQYF.

The rearrangement joins TRBV6-2 or TRBV6-3 to TRBJ2-7; D is unresolved. The CDR3 is 16 amino acids. In germline, CDR1 is MNHEY, CDR2 SVGEGT. Trimming shortened V by 2 bases and J by 6 bases, and 20 bases separated the two germline ends. This chain's CDR3 is CASSYPPVGWHSEQYF. In DNA, the CDR3 is TGTGCCAGCAGTTACCCACCCGTCGGATGGCATAGCGAGCAGTACTTC.

The chain uses TRBV20-1 and TRBJ2-7; D remains unclear. Looked up from germline, CDR1 is DFQATT and CDR2 is SNEGSKA (reference sequence). Trimming took off 6 bases at V and 4 bases at J, with 16 bases between the two ends. This CDR3 comprises 13 residues. In nucleotides, the CDR3 is TGCAGTGCCCGACCGCTTAGTAGATACGAGCAGTACTTC. Translated, it gives CSARPLSRYEQYF.

There are a few counts of this clonotype. The V call is TRBV7-6, the J call TRBJ2-5, with TRBD2 as a possible D gene (6 bases). Germline CDR1 is SGHVS and CDR2 is FNYEAQ. This CDR3 is 14 amino acids long. The V gene lost 5 bases and the J gene lost 5 bases, with 15 bases spanning the gap. CDR3 protein: CASSPPGLLETQYF. DNA for the CDR3: TGTGCCAGCAGCCCCCCGGGACTCCTGGAGACCCAGTACTTC.

This clonotype has ten or more counts. The rearrangement joins TRBV28 to TRBJ1-1, with no clear D. V lost 3 bases to trimming and J lost 4 bases, with 9 bases between them. In germline, CDR1 is MDHEN, CDR2 SYDVKM. This CDR3 contains 13 residues. CDR3 nucleotide sequence: TGTGCCAGCAGTTTTTCGTGGAGCACTGAAGCTTTCTTT. This gives the protein CASSFSWSTEAFF.

This clonotype appeared many times. The chain has TRBV12-3 or TRBV12-4 and TRBJ1-2; D is ambiguous. Trimming cost V 6 bases and J 5 bases, with 13 bases left between them. The CDR3 consists of 13 residues. CDR3 in amino acids: CASSLGGVYGYTF. The CDR3 DNA follows: TGTGCCAGCAGCCTGGGTGGAGTTTATGGCTACACCTTC.

This chain connects TRBV20-1 to TRBJ2-2; D not certain. Per the germline V gene, CDR1 is DFQATT and CDR2 is SNEGSKA (reference sequence). The CDR3 has 13 amino acids. Trimming pared 3 bases from V and 4 bases from J, leaving 9 bases between. The CDR3 protein is CSASVQLTGELFF. In nucleotides, the CDR3 is TGCAGTGCTAGTGTACAGCTCACCGGGGAGCTGTTTTTT.

This clonotype was observed a few times. The chain carries TRBV20-1 and TRBJ2-5; weak D call: TRBD2 (5 bases). This CDR3 comprises 15 residues. Germline V gene sequence: CDR1 DFQATT, CDR2 SNEGSKA (reference sequence). Trimming took 6 bases from V and 4 from J, leaving 21 bases between them. The CDR3 spells CSANPTGKTPETQYF. The CDR3 DNA sequence: TGCAGTGCAAACCCGACCGGGAAGACCCCAGAGACCCAGTACTTC.

This clonotype has ten or more counts. The chain recombines TRBV3-1 with TRBJ2-3; 13 bases are shared with TRBD2. Germline V gene data show CDR1 as LGHDT and CDR2 as YNNKEL (reference sequence). The CDR3 is 16 residues long. V trimming: 4 bases; J trimming: 4 bases; junction bases outside the gene matches: 5. The CDR3 spells CASSRLGLAGADTQYF. CDR3 bases: TGTGCCAGCAGCCGGCTCGGACTAGCGGGAGCAGATACGCAGTATTTT.

This clonotype has only a few counts. The chain couples TRBV20-1 to TRBJ2-3; maybe TRBD2 (6 bases). Germline V gene data show CDR1 as DFQATT and CDR2 as SNEGSKA (reference sequence). The CDR3 spans 11 residues. Written as DNA, the CDR3 is TGCAGGGGGTTGGGCGGGGCAACGCAGTATTTT. It is translated as CRGLGGATQYF.

The table lists this clonotype with many counts. This rearrangement joins TRBV5-5 to TRBJ2-7, with D possibly being TRBD1 or TRBD2 (5 bases each). Trimming shortened V by 5 bases and J by 2 bases, and 17 bases separated the two germline ends. The germline gives CDR1 SGHKS, CDR2 YYEKEE (reference sequence). CDR3 length equals 15 residues. This chain's CDR3 is CASSNSGTATYEQYF. The CDR3 DNA reads as TGTGCCAGCAGTAACTCCGGGACGGCAACCTACGAGCAGTACTTC.

There are a few counts of this clonotype. The chain employs TRBV14 and TRBJ2-5; D tentatively fits TRBD1 or TRBD2 (5 bases each). Trimming shortened V by 6 bases and J by 5 bases, and 19 bases separated the two germline ends. CDR1 is SGHDN and CDR2 is FVKESK in the germline V gene. This CDR3 region has 15 residues. The DNA of the CDR3 is TGTGCCAGCAGACAAATTCAGGGACCCGGGGAGACCCAGTACTTC. Its translation is CASRQIQGPGETQYF.

In its sample, this clonotype was seen once. Since no conserved phenylalanine or tryptophan closes the CDR3, a read error is the likely cause. The CDR3 loop is CASTSGSRNQPQHS. The CDR3 DNA is TGTGCCAGCACCTCAGGGTCGCGCAATCAGCCCCAGCATTCT. V usage is TRBV2 and J usage is TRBJ1-5, with a weak D call TRBD1 (5 bases). The V and J ends lost 7 bases and 2 bases respectively, with 12 bases between them. CDR1 is SNHLY and CDR2 is FYNNEI in the germline V gene. The CDR3 is 14 amino acids.

V is TRBV10-3 and J is TRBJ2-7; D gene ambiguous. CDR1 is ENHRY, CDR2 SYGVKD, per germline. Trimming shortened V by 10 bases and J by 2 bases, and 18 bases separated the two germline ends. The CDR3 extends over 14 amino acids. The CDR3 nucleotides read TGTGCCACCTCTCGTTCCAGCTCCACCTACGAGCAGTACTTC. Protein product: CATSRSSSTYEQYF.

This clonotype was detected a few times. The gene calls are TRBV25-1 and TRBJ1-4; TRBD1 might be the D (6 bases). V was trimmed by 1 base and J by 0 bases, leaving 6 bases between them. The CDR3 covers 15 residues. Germline CDR1 reads MGHDK; CDR2 reads SYGVNS. The CDR3 DNA reads TGTGCCAGCAGTGAATGGGACACAACTAATGAAAAACTGTTTTTT. Translation gives CASSEWDTTNEKLFF.

There are a few counts of this clonotype. The V and J genes are TRBV12-3 or TRBV12-4 and TRBJ2-5; no clear D gene. Trimming cost V 3 bases and J 1 base, with 12 bases left between them. The CDR3 spans 15 residues. Written as DNA, the CDR3 is TGTGCCAGCAGTTTCAGCTCGAGCAGCCAAGAGACCCAGTACTTC. Translated: CASSFSSSSQETQYF.

This clonotype was detected only a few times. This rearrangement joins TRBV18 to TRBJ2-7, with D perhaps TRBD2 (5 bases). The germline V gene has CDR1 KGHSH and CDR2 LQKENI. V lost 4 bases and J 3 bases, leaving 10 bases between the germline ends. The CDR3 runs 13 residues. The CDR3 DNA reads TGTGCCAGCTCACTACGGGGAGACTACGAGCAGTACTTC. Translation gives CASSLRGDYEQYF.

This clonotype was counted a few times. The chain combines TRBV20-1 with TRBJ2-7; D might be TRBD2 (6 bases). V was shortened by 6 bases and J by 4 bases, with 10 bases between the two germline ends. Germline V gene sequence: CDR1 DFQATT, CDR2 SNEGSKA (reference sequence). The CDR3 has 11 amino acids. CDR3 residues: CSAPEGYEQYF. DNA for the CDR3: TGCAGTGCCCCGGAGGGGTACGAGCAGTACTTC.

This clonotype was picked up a small number of times. The rearrangement links TRBV7-6 to TRBJ2-3; unclear D gene. The germline V and J ends were trimmed by 3 bases and 4 bases, with 8 bases remaining between them. Germline CDR1 reads SGHVS; CDR2 reads FNYEAQ. This CDR3 is 13 amino acids long. CDR3 sequence (DNA): TGTGCCAGCAGCTTGGGTCGATCAGATACGCAGTATTTT. Translated, it gives CASSLGRSDTQYF.

This clonotype turned up a few times. The rearrangement uses TRBV20-1 and TRBJ1-5; D gene uncertain. Germline loops: CDR1 DFQATT, CDR2 SNEGSKA (reference sequence). CDR3 length: 12 residues. The CDR3 nucleotides read TGCAGCCCCGGGTCATTAAATCAGCCCCAGCATTTT. It codes for CSPGSLNQPQHF.

This clonotype turned up a few times. The gene calls are TRBV7-9 and TRBJ2-2, with D unresolved. This CDR3 comprises 14 residues. Germline values: CDR1 SEHNR, CDR2 FQNEAQ (reference sequence). The V and J ends lost 2 bases and 4 bases respectively, with 8 bases between them. The CDR3 DNA is TGTGCCAGCAGCTTAATGGACCTCACCGGGGAGCTGTTTTTT. The encoded protein is CASSLMDLTGELFF.

This clonotype was detected ten times or more. V gene TRBV20-1 combines with J gene TRBJ1-4; D unresolved. Germline V gene sequence: CDR1 DFQATT, CDR2 SNEGSKA (reference sequence). Trimming stripped 4 bases from V and 5 bases from J, with 11 bases between. The CDR3 has 13 residues. In DNA form, the CDR3 reads TGCAGTGCTACCGGGTCCCACAATGAAAAACTGTTTTTT. Translated: CSATGSHNEKLFF.

The CDR3 loop is CASSYPTSGESYNEQFF. CDR3 nucleotides: TGTGCCAGCAGTTACCCGACTAGCGGGGAGTCCTACAATGAGCAGTTCTTC. The rearrangement joins TRBV6-2 or TRBV6-3 to TRBJ2-1, with 11 bases that match TRBD2. The germline CDR1 and CDR2 sequences are MNHEY and SVGEGT. After removal of 2 bases from V and 1 base from J, the junction contained 4 bases not matched to a gene. This CDR3 is built from 17 residues.

The rearrangement links TRBV20-1 to TRBJ2-1; D not resolved. CDR1 is DFQATT and CDR2 is SNEGSKA in the germline V gene (reference sequence). Deletions cut 7 bases from V and 12 bases from J, with 10 bases between. The CDR3 contains 9 residues. The CDR3 DNA reads TGCAGTGAAAACCGAGGGCAGTTCTTC. It specifies CSENRGQFF.

This clonotype has a handful of counts. This chain connects TRBV19 to TRBJ2-7; 11 nucleotides line up with TRBD1. The ends lost 4 bases at V and 2 bases at J; junction bases unmatched: 7. The CDR3 has 16 residues. CDR1 and CDR2 from the germline V gene are LNHDA and SQIVND (reference sequence). DNA of the CDR3: TGTGCCAGTAGTAGTTCTCCGGGACAGGGGGCCTACGAGCAGTACTTC. Its translation is CASSSSPGQGAYEQYF. Drawing the rest from reference TRBV19 and TRBJ2-7, the complete variable domain is DGGITQSPKYLFRKEGQNVTLSCEQNLNHDAMYWYRQDPGQGLRLIYYSQIVNDFQKGDIAEGYSVSREKKESFPLTVTSAQKNPTAFYLCASSSSPGQGAYEQYFGPGTRLTVT.

The rearrangement joins TRBV10-3 to TRBJ1-3; no clear D. The CDR3 is 13 residues long. The germline V gene has CDR1 ENHRY and CDR2 SYGVKD. V was trimmed by 2 bases and J by 4 bases, leaving 6 bases between them. The DNA of the CDR3 is TGTGCCATCAGTGAGGGCGGAGGAAACACCATATATTTT. It specifies CAISEGGGNTIYF.

This clonotype was counted at least ten times. The chain combines TRBV5-1 with TRBJ2-1; TRBD2 might be the D (7 bases). Germline loops: CDR1 SGHRS, CDR2 YFSETQ. CDR3 length equals 15 residues. The ends were cut back, 5 bases at V and 6 bases at J, with 18 bases in the middle. CDR3 sequence: CASSPGGQLPNEQFF. CDR3 DNA: TGCGCCAGCAGTCCGGGGGGCCAACTCCCCAATGAGCAGTTCTTC.

V usage is TRBV4-2 and J usage is TRBJ2-1; D ambiguous. CDR3 length: 16 amino acids. Trimming removed 0 bases at V and 0 bases at J, with 9 bases between. CDR1 and CDR2 from the germline V gene are LGHNA and YNFKEQ. CDR3 residues: CASSQDFFFSYNEQFF. CDR3 in DNA: TGTGCCAGCAGCCAAGACTTTTTTTTCTCCTACAATGAGCAGTTCTTC.